The 24 T cell receptor beta chains below come from one sample, sequenced in a study of beta chain features in type 1 diabetes. Notes on the study in general: For Type 1 diabetes patients, all four CD4+ subsets carried TCRB CDR3s that were moderately but significantly shorter.

Expressed TCRB transcripts were sequenced because the entire RNA isolate underwent reverse transcription. Clones were sequenced by immunoSEQ multiplex PCR, and TCRdb holds only the in-frame ones, with some missing. The repertoire holds roughly 150,000 clones, 9% to 12% seen once, with more than 0.4% in the top ten. No antigen is known for these receptors. The sequencing sample was made of central memory CD4+ T cells from blood. These receptor sequences come from a man aged 25 to 40 with type 1 diabetes.

The chain is built from TRBV7-2 and TRBJ1-3; D perhaps matches TRBD1 (6 bases). Deletions cut 5 bases from V and 4 bases from J, with 12 bases between. Germline values: CDR1 SGHTA, CDR2 FQGNSA. This CDR3 spans 14 amino acids. The CDR3 DNA follows: TGTGCCAGCAGCCCCCAAACAGGGGGAAACACCATATATTTT. Its protein is CASSPQTGGNTIYF.

This chain uses TRBV5-1 with TRBJ1-1; 9 bases map to TRBD1. With 4 bases clipped from V and 11 bases from J, the junction kept 12 bases outside the gene matches. CDR1 and CDR2 (germline): SGHRS, YFSETQ. The CDR3 consists of 14 residues. In DNA form, the CDR3 reads TGCGCCAGCAGCGACGTCCCGGGACAGGGTACGGCTTTCTTT. Protein product: CASSDVPGQGTAFF.

This sequence joins TRBV5-6 and TRBJ2-3, with D perhaps matching TRBD1 (5 bases). The CDR3 has 15 residues. The V end lost 2 bases, the J end lost 2 bases, and 12 bases lay between the germline ends. The V gene's germline CDR1 is SGHDT and CDR2 YYEEEE. DNA for the CDR3: TGTGCCAGCAGCTTAACAGGTGAACACACAGATACGCAGTATTTT. Residues: CASSLTGEHTDTQYF.

V is TRBV7-9 and J is TRBJ2-7; 7 bases agree with TRBD1. Germline lookup yields CDR1 SEHNR and CDR2 FQNEAQ (reference sequence). This CDR3 is 15 amino acids long. J lost 4 bases, V lost 5 bases, and 11 bases had no gene match. The CDR3 DNA reads as TGTGCCAGCAGCCCCCCGTTCAGGACAGGATACGAGCAGTACTTC. Its protein product is CASSPPFRTGYEQYF.

The chain has TRBV7-3 and TRBJ1-4; no clear D. V lost 5 bases and J 3 bases, leaving 13 bases between the germline ends. Per the germline V gene, CDR1 is SGHTA and CDR2 is FQGTGA. The CDR3 runs 15 residues. CDR3 bases: TGTGCCAGCAGCCCGGGGTCCGCAGCTAATGAAAAACTGTTTTTT. Protein sequence: CASSPGSAANEKLFF.

This clone occurred a few times. The genes are TRBV4-2 and TRBJ2-5; D remains unclear. Germline V gives CDR1 LGHNA, CDR2 YNFKEQ. V lost 0 bases to trimming and J lost 5 bases, with 7 bases between them. CDR3 length: 13 amino acids. CDR3 bases: TGTGCCAGCAGCCAAGACGGGTTCGAGACCCAGTACTTC. Its translation: CASSQDGFETQYF.

CDR3 loop: CSVEGRDRGVGLAGYSYNEQFF. The CDR3 nucleotides are TGCAGCGTTGAAGGACGAGACAGGGGCGTTGGACTAGCGGGTTACTCCTACAATGAGCAGTTCTTC. The chain uses TRBV29-1 and TRBJ2-1; 11 bases are shared with TRBD2. V dropped 1 base and J dropped 0; count of bases not matched to a gene: 20. Germline CDR1 reads SQVTM; CDR2 reads ANQGSEA. This CDR3 region has 22 residues.

This clone was counted a few times. This chain joins TRBV5-1 and TRBJ2-1; 9 nucleotides match TRBD1. Germline V CDR1 and CDR2: SGHRS, YFSETQ. The junction had 2 bases not matched to a gene; V was cut back by 1 base and J by 3 bases. CDR3 size: 15 residues. The CDR3, as DNA: TGCGCCAGCAGCTTGCAGACAGGGGGCTACAATGAGCAGTTCTTC. It encodes CASSLQTGGYNEQFF.

This clone has only a few counts. This chain connects TRBV5-1 to TRBJ2-7, with 9 bases lining up with TRBD1. This CDR3 has 14 amino acids. The V gene end was trimmed by 2 bases and the J gene end by 4 bases; junction bases not matched to a gene: 4. Per germline, CDR1 SGHRS and CDR2 YFSETQ. CDR3 DNA sequence: TGCGCCAGCAGCTTCAACGGACAGGGGTACGAGCAGTACTTC. This translates into CASSFNGQGYEQYF.

The genes are TRBV7-8 and TRBJ2-3; TRBD2 matches 7 bases. The CDR3 runs 15 residues. Germline V gene data show CDR1 as SGHVS and CDR2 as FQNEAQ. V was clipped by 1 base and J by 3 bases; unmatched bases: 4. The chain's CDR3 is CASSLVVGRTDTQYF. CDR3 nucleotide sequence: TGTGCCAGCAGCTTAGTAGTCGGGAGGACAGATACGCAGTATTTT.

A few counts support this clone. V is TRBV7-9 and J is TRBJ2-1; D is unclear. The CDR3 extends over 13 amino acids. With 4 bases removed from V and 14 bases from J, the gap between germline ends came to 18 bases. Germline-derived CDR1 and CDR2 are SEHNR and FQNEAQ (reference sequence). CDR3 sequence: CASSYEVVSPEFF. In DNA, the CDR3 is TGTGCCAGCAGCTACGAGGTCGTATCGCCCGAGTTCTTC.

The CDR3 region has the DNA TGTGCCAGCAGCTCTAGGGGCCTCACAGATACGCAGTATTTT. It yields the protein CASSSRGLTDTQYF. The chain is built from TRBV7-2 and TRBJ2-3, with a weak D call TRBD1 (5 bases). Trimming removed 4 bases from V and 2 bases from J, with 10 bases in between. The length of the CDR3 is 14 residues. Germline loops: CDR1 SGHTA, CDR2 FQGNSA. The complete variable domain, with remaining parts taken from reference TRBV7-2 and TRBJ2-3, reads GAGVSQSPSNKVTEKGKDVELRCDPISGHTALYWYRQSLGQGLEFLIYFQGNSAPDKSGLPSDRFSAERTGGSVSTLTIQRTQQEDSAVYLCASSSRGLTDTQYFGPGTRLTVL.

This clone was seen more than once but under ten times. This chain links TRBV15 with TRBJ2-7; 8 nucleotides match TRBD2. Trimming cost V 0 bases and J 3 bases; bases outside gene matches: 16. Germline V gives CDR1 LNHNV, CDR2 YYDKDF (reference sequence). The CDR3 has 19 residues. The CDR3 nucleotides are TGTGCCACCAGCAGAGAGGAGTTTTTCGGTAGCGGGATTGTCTACGAGCAGTACTTC. Protein: CATSREEFFGSGIVYEQYF.

The CDR3 is CASSGPEGYQPQHF. The CDR3 bases are TGTGCCAGCAGTGGACCCGAGGGATATCAGCCCCAGCATTTT. The V call is TRBV6-6, the J call TRBJ1-5; D remains ambiguous. Trimming left V 5 bases short and J 5 bases short, with 13 bases between. Germline assignment: CDR1 MNHNY and CDR2 SVGAGI (reference sequence). The CDR3 length is 14 residues.

This clone was counted only a few times. The chain is built from TRBV2 and TRBJ2-1; TRBD2 matches at 10 bases. The ends lost 7 bases at V and 5 bases at J; junction bases unmatched: 5. Germline CDR1 SNHLY, CDR2 FYNNEI. This CDR3 is built from 14 residues. This chain's CDR3 is CASIGTSADNEQFF. In nucleotides, the CDR3 is TGTGCCAGCATAGGGACTAGCGCCGACAATGAGCAGTTCTTC.

The chain links TRBV5-1 to TRBJ1-6; D is unresolved. Trimming removed 0 bases from V and 8 bases from J, with 6 bases in between. CDR1 is SGHRS, CDR2 YFSETQ, per germline. This CDR3 has 13 amino acids. CDR3 DNA: TGCGCCAGCAGCTTGGGCTCGGATTCACCCCTCCACTTT. Its protein is CASSLGSDSPLHF.

This clone turned up a few times. This CDR3 is also generated by other DNA sequences in the sample. The V call is TRBV29-1, the J call TRBJ2-2; 12 positions match TRBD2. Germline V gene sequence: CDR1 SQVTM, CDR2 ANQGSEA. V shed 6 bases, J shed 4 bases, and the junction held 3 bases outside the gene matches. The CDR3 is made up of 14 amino acids. The CDR3 region is CSVGLAGGTGELFF. CDR3 nucleotide sequence: TGCAGCGTGGGACTAGCGGGCGGCACCGGGGAGCTGTTTTTT.

The rearrangement links TRBV7-9 to TRBJ1-5, with a weak D call TRBD1 (5 bases). The V end lost 2 bases, the J end lost 7 bases, and 15 bases lay between the germline ends. Germline V gene sequence: CDR1 SEHNR, CDR2 FQNEAQ (reference sequence). The CDR3 runs to 15 residues. CDR3 in amino acids: CASSLSGGALQPQHF. The CDR3, as DNA: TGTGCCAGCAGCTTATCGGGCGGGGCTTTACAGCCCCAGCATTTT.

The genes are TRBV14 and TRBJ2-3; D might be TRBD2 (6 bases). CDR1 is SGHDN and CDR2 is FVKESK in the germline V gene. The CDR3 spans 16 residues. The V and J ends lost 4 bases and 4 bases respectively, with 18 bases between them. Written as DNA, the CDR3 is TGTGCCAGCAGCCTTAATCGGGGCGGGATAGCAGATACGCAGTATTTT. Its translation: CASSLNRGGIADTQYF.

V is TRBV7-2 and J is TRBJ2-3, with D possibly matching TRBD2 (7 bases). Per the germline V gene, CDR1 is SGHTA and CDR2 is FQGNSA. The length of the CDR3 is 15 residues. V shed 3 bases and J shed 2 bases, with 12 bases lying between them. The CDR3: CASSFTGGHTDTQYF. CDR3 bases: TGTGCCAGCAGCTTCACCGGGGGGCACACAGATACGCAGTATTTT.

This clone was observed many times. The chain uses TRBV19 and TRBJ1-2; D gene ambiguous. The germline gives CDR1 LNHDA, CDR2 SQIVND (reference sequence). The CDR3 runs 13 residues. The germline V and J ends were trimmed by 3 bases and 5 bases, with 10 bases remaining between them. As DNA, the CDR3 is TGTGCCAGTAGTATTTGGCAGTCGTATGGCTACACCTTC. This encodes CASSIWQSYGYTF.

V gene TRBV11-2 combines with J gene TRBJ1-1; 7 bases agree with TRBD1. J gave up 1 base and V 5 bases, and 4 bases lay outside the gene matches. The CDR3 has 14 amino acids. Germline values: CDR1 SGHAT, CDR2 FQNNGV. Here the CDR3 reads CASSPRTGNTEAFF. The DNA for the CDR3 is TGTGCCAGCAGCCCAAGGACAGGGAACACTGAAGCTTTCTTT.

This clone was detected once. The chain carries TRBV28 and TRBJ2-5; a weak D match, TRBD2 (6 bases). Germline loops: CDR1 MDHEN, CDR2 SYDVKM. The V end was cut by 6 bases, the J end by 6 bases, with 20 bases between. The CDR3 extends over 15 amino acids. The CDR3: CASREGAGPEKTQYF. CDR3 DNA: TGTGCCAGCAGGGAGGGAGCAGGGCCGGAAAAGACCCAGTACTTC.

This clone was detected only a few times. The gene calls are TRBV5-1 and TRBJ2-7; TRBD2 matches at 9 bases. The ends lost 4 bases at V and 4 bases at J; junction bases unmatched: 9. Germline CDR1 and CDR2: SGHRS and YFSETQ. The CDR3 is 15 residues long. The CDR3 DNA sequence: TGCGCCAGCAGCCCATCTAGCGGGACAGTTTACGAGCAGTACTTC. It translates to CASSPSSGTVYEQYF.